The next 17 T cell receptor beta chains were all read from a single sample in a study of spatial heterogeneity in lung cancer. Time point indicated: sample taken at primary tumor resection. Sequencing covered unsorted whole RNA taken from tumor, nontumor lung or frozen PBMC. TCRdb recomputed calls from the 5' RACE reads with MiXCR, one row per CDR3 protein. The sample comprises about 11,000 distinct CDR3 sequences, 3% to 4.5% of which are singletons, and more than 6.5% rests with the top ten. Material: normal lung tissue next to the tumor, obtained at surgery. All receptors derive from a male donor with early-stage non-small cell lung cancer.

This clonotype has ten or more counts. This beta chain is off target for a library built for alpha chains, so its abundance means little. The chain is built from TRBV6-5 and TRBJ2-7, with 7 bases that match TRBD1. Germline CDR1 MNHEY, CDR2 SVGAGI. This CDR3 has 14 residues. V trimming: 5 bases; J trimming: 5 bases; junction bases outside the gene matches: 9. CDR3 DNA: TGTGCCAGCAGTCGGCCGACAGGGTCCCACGAGCAGTACTTC. This sequence encodes CASSRPTGSHEQYF.

Turning to this clonotype: This beta chain slipped into a library made for alpha chains as a stray read, so its size is not meaningful. The chain has TRBV28 and TRBJ2-3, with 9 bases aligning to TRBD1. Germline lookup yields CDR1 MDHEN and CDR2 SYDVKM. This CDR3 has 14 amino acids. With V trimmed by 5 bases and J by 4 bases, 4 bases remained unmatched. In DNA form, the CDR3 reads TGTGCCAGCAGTGAGGGACAGGGCTCAGATACGCAGTATTTT. Encoded protein: CASSEGQGSDTQYF.

Details on this clonotype: This beta chain is an unintended read in a library built for alpha chains; its size means little. The chain links TRBV29-1 to TRBJ1-1; weak D call: TRBD1 (5 bases). Between the trimmed V and J ends, which lost 7 bases and 1 base, there was a span of 10 bases. The V gene's germline CDR1 is SQVTM and CDR2 ANQGSEA. This CDR3 contains 12 residues. The CDR3 DNA follows: TGCAGCGCCGGACACCGGAACACTGAAGCTTTCTTT. Translation: CSAGHRNTEAFF.

This clonotype has ten or more counts. As an off-target read in a library built for alpha chains, this beta chain has a frequency of little significance. The chain recombines TRBV20-1 with TRBJ1-5; TRBD1 matches at 7 bases. With 3 bases clipped from V and 0 bases from J, the junction kept 8 bases outside the gene matches. The V gene's germline CDR1 is DFQATT and CDR2 SNEGSKA (reference sequence). The CDR3 has 16 residues. In nucleotides, the CDR3 is TGCAGTGCTAGCCACAGGGGACGGGGTAGCAATCAGCCCCAGCATTTT. Translation: CSASHRGRGSNQPQHF.

This clonotype was counted many times. The library was built for alpha chains, so this beta chain is an off-target read and its size means little. The J gene is TRBJ2-4, the V gene TRBV20-1; 7 positions agree with TRBD1. The CDR3 is 14 amino acids. Germline CDR1 and CDR2: DFQATT and SNEGSKA (reference sequence). The ends lost 4 bases at V and 1 base at J; junction bases unmatched: 4. CDR3 protein: CSATDRMAKNIQYF. DNA for the CDR3: TGCAGTGCTACGGACAGGATGGCCAAAAACATTCAGTACTTC.

This clonotype was counted ten times or more. Little can be read into the size of this beta chain, an off-target read in a library designed for alpha chains. CDR3: CASSLPALNEQFF. CDR3 in DNA: TGTGCCAGCAGCTTACCTGCCCTAAATGAGCAGTTCTTC. The chain is built from TRBV7-9 and TRBJ2-1; the D is unclear. Germline CDR1 SEHNR, CDR2 FQNEAQ (reference sequence). Deletions cut 2 bases from V and 7 bases from J, with 9 bases between. This CDR3 contains 13 residues.

This clonotype has only a few counts. This beta chain is a stray read from a library made for alpha chains; its abundance is not meaningful. The chain links TRBV7-2 to TRBJ2-5; 8 bases map to TRBD2. The ends lost 4 bases at V and 3 bases at J; junction bases unmatched: 7. The germline V gene has CDR1 SGHTA and CDR2 FQGNSA. The CDR3 extends over 15 amino acids. CDR3 bases: TGTGCCAGCAGCTCTGGGGGAGCGGGAGAAGAGACCCAGTACTTC. It yields the protein CASSSGGAGEETQYF.

This clonotype was observed many times. Because the library targeted alpha chains, this beta chain is an off-target read whose size means little. The genes are TRBV3-1 and TRBJ1-6, with unresolved D. CDR3 length: 13 residues. V was trimmed by 2 bases and J by 8 bases, leaving 7 bases between them. Looked up from germline, CDR1 is LGHDT and CDR2 is YNNKEL (reference sequence). This CDR3 reads CASSQMRDSPLHF. The CDR3 coding sequence is TGTGCCAGCAGCCAAATGAGGGATTCACCCCTCCACTTT.

This clonotype is deemed medium-sized. As an off-target read in a library built for alpha chains, this beta chain has a frequency of little significance. This chain joins TRBV29-1 and TRBJ2-1; TRBD2 matches 16 bases. Unmatched junction bases numbered 6, after V lost 3 bases and J lost 7 bases. Germline CDR1 reads SQVTM; CDR2 reads ANQGSEA. The CDR3 consists of 16 residues. The CDR3 DNA reads TGCAGCGTTGAGGGACTAGCGGGAGGGCCTAGGAATGAGCAGTTCTTC. It codes for CSVEGLAGGPRNEQFF.

This clonotype was seen ten or more times. This beta chain lies outside the target of a library built for alpha chains; its clone size means little. The chain's CDR3 is CASSPQEHSGNTIYF. As DNA, the CDR3 is TGTGCCAGCAGTCCACAGGAGCACTCTGGAAACACCATATATTTT. J is TRBJ1-3 and V is TRBV6-5, with D possibly matching TRBD1 (5 bases). Germline-derived CDR1 and CDR2 are MNHEY and SVGAGI. The CDR3 runs to 15 residues. With 5 bases removed from V and 0 bases from J, the gap between germline ends came to 11 bases.

By its share, this clonotype is medium-sized. This beta chain represents an off-target read in a library built for alpha chains; its size is of limited meaning. V gene TRBV6-5 combines with J gene TRBJ2-1; D tentatively reads TRBD1 or TRBD2 (6 bases each). The CDR3 consists of 15 residues. V was cut by 7 bases and J by 0 bases, with 13 bases left in between. Germline-derived CDR1 and CDR2 are MNHEY and SVGAGI. For the CDR3, the DNA is TGTGCCAGCAATTTAAAGGGGGGCTCCTACAATGAGCAGTTCTTC. Translated: CASNLKGGSYNEQFF.

This clonotype is medium-sized in the sample. Found in a library prepared for alpha chains, this beta chain is an off-target read, and its abundance has little meaning. V is TRBV30 and J is TRBJ2-6; 11 bases line up with TRBD1. Germline V gene lookup returns CDR1 GTSNPN and CDR2 SVGIG (reference sequence). This CDR3 spans 16 amino acids. Losses at the gene ends were 5 bases for V and 2 bases for J; bases not matched to a gene: 5. DNA of the CDR3: TGTGCCTGGTACCGGGACAGGGGGACTGGGGCCAACGTCCTGACTTTC. Protein product: CAWYRDRGTGANVLTF.

This clonotype occurred many times. Found in a library prepared for alpha chains, this beta chain is an off-target read, and its abundance has little meaning. This chain connects TRBV13 to TRBJ2-7, with D tentatively TRBD1 (6 bases). Germline loops: CDR1 PRHDT, CDR2 FYEKMQ (reference sequence). The CDR3 runs to 13 residues. Between the trimmed V and J ends, which lost 6 bases and 3 bases, there was a span of 12 bases. CDR3 in DNA: TGTGCCAGCAGTTCCTCGGACAGCTACGAGCAGTACTTC. Translating gives CASSSSDSYEQYF. Variable domain in full (rest from reference TRBV13 and TRBJ2-7): AAGVIQSPRHLIKEKRETATLKCYPIPRHDTVYWYQQGPGQDPQFLISFYEKMQSDKGSIPDRFSAQQFSDYHSELNMSSLELGDSALYFCASSSSDSYEQYFGPGTRLTVT.

The table lists this clonotype with many counts. This beta chain appears as a stray read in a library generated for alpha chains; its size is not informative. The chain couples TRBV7-8 to TRBJ2-5; D not resolved. V lost 4 bases and J lost 3, with 9 bases in between. This CDR3 has 13 amino acids. From germline, CDR1 is SGHVS and CDR2 FQNEAQ. This CDR3 is CASSSHSEETQYF. The CDR3 DNA is TGTGCCAGCAGCTCCCACTCCGAAGAGACCCAGTACTTC.

Ten or more counts support this clonotype. Found in a library prepared for alpha chains, this beta chain is an off-target read, and its abundance has little meaning. This chain connects TRBV9 to TRBJ2-1; no reliable D call. Germline-derived CDR1 and CDR2 are SGDLS and YYNGEE. V was clipped by 4 bases and J by 5 bases, with 13 bases between them. The CDR3 has 14 residues. CDR3: CASSPSPTHNEQFF. CDR3 DNA sequence: TGTGCCAGCAGCCCCTCCCCAACCCACAATGAGCAGTTCTTC.

In its sample, this clonotype was seen many times. The library was prepared for alpha chains; this beta chain is a stray read, so its frequency means little. The chain couples TRBV7-2 to TRBJ2-1; TRBD2 matches 10 bases. After removal of 4 bases from V and 5 bases from J, the junction contained 17 bases not matched to a gene. The length of the CDR3 is 19 residues. The germline V gene encodes CDR1 SGHTA and CDR2 FQGNSA. CDR3 amino acids: CASSSQTIVLAGTNNEQFF. CDR3 nucleotides: TGTGCCAGCAGCTCGCAAACCATTGTACTAGCGGGGACTAACAATGAGCAGTTCTTC. Filled out from reference TRBV7-2 and TRBJ2-1, the complete variable domain reads GAGVSQSPSNKVTEKGKDVELRCDPISGHTALYWYRQSLGQGLEFLIYFQGNSAPDKSGLPSDRFSAERTGGSVSTLTIQRTQQEDSAVYLCASSSQTIVLAGTNNEQFFGPGTRLTVL.

This clonotype occurred many times. The library was built for alpha chains, so this beta chain is an off-target read and its size means little. The J gene is TRBJ1-4, the V gene TRBV7-6; TRBD1 might be the D (5 bases). Germline assignment: CDR1 SGHVS and CDR2 FNYEAQ. This CDR3 is built from 15 residues. Trimming cost V 3 bases and J 8 bases, with 16 bases left between them. The CDR3 nucleotides read TGTGCCAGCAGCTTCTCCGGGACCGCCGGCGAAAAACTGTTTTTT. Protein product: CASSFSGTAGEKLFF.